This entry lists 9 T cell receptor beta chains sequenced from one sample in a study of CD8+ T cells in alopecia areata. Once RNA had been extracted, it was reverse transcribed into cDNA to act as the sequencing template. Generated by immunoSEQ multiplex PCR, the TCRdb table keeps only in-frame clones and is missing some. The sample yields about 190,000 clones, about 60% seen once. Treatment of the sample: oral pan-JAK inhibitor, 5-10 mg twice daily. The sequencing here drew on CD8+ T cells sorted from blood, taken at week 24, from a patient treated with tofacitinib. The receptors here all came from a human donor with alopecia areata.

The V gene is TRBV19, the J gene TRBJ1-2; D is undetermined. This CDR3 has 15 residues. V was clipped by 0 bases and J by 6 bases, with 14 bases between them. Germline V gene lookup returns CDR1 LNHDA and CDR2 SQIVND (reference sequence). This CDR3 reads CASSIELGGGNGYTF. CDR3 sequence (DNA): TGTGCCAGTAGTATAGAGCTAGGAGGAGGCAATGGCTACACCTTC.

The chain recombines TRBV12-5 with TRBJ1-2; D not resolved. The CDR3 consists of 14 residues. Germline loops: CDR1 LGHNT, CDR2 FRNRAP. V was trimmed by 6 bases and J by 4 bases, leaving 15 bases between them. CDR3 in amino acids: CASGPSVGGYGYTF. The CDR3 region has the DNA TGTGCTAGTGGACCCTCCGTGGGCGGCTATGGCTACACCTTC.

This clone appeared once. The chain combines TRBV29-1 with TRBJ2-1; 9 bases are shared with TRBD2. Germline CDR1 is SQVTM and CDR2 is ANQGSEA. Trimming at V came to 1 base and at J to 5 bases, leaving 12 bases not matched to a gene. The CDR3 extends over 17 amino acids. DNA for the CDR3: TGCAGCGTTGAAGGGAGTGGGAGCGGGGGGCCCCACAATGAGCAGTTCTTC. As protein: CSVEGSGSGGPHNEQFF.

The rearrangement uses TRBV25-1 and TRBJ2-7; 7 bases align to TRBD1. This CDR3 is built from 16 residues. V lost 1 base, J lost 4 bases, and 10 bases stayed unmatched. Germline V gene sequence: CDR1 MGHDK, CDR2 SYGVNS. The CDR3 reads CASSEFGRSGGYEQYF. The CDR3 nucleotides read TGTGCCAGCAGTGAATTTGGCAGGTCAGGGGGTTACGAGCAGTACTTC.

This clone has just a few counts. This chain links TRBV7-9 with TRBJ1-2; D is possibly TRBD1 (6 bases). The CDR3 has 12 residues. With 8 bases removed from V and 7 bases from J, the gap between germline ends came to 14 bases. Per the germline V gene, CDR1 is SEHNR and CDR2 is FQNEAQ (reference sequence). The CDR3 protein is CASLSGEGGYTF. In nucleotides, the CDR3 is TGTGCCAGCCTCTCAGGGGAGGGTGGCTACACCTTC.

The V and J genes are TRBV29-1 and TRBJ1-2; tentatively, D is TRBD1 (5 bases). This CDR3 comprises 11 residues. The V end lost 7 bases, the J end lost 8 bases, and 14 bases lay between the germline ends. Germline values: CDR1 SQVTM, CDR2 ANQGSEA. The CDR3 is CSAEPGEGYTF. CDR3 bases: TGCAGCGCCGAGCCGGGGGAGGGCTACACCTTC.

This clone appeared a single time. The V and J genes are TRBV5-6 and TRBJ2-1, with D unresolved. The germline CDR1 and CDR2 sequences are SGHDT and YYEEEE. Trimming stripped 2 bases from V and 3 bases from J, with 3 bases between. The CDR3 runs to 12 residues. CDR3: CASSFGYNEQFF. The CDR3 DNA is TGTGCCAGCAGCTTCGGCTACAATGAGCAGTTCTTC.

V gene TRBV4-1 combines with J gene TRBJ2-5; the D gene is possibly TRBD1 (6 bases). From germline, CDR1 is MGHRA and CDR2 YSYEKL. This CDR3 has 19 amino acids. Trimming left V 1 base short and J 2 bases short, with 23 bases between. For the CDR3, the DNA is TGCGCCAGCAGCCAAGTTCGGGCCACAGAGGGGGAAAAACAAGAGACCCAGTACTTC. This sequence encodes CASSQVRATEGEKQETQYF.

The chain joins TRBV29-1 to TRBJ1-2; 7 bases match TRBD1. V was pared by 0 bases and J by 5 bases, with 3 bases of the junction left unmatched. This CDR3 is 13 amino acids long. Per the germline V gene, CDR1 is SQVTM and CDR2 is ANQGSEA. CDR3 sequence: CSVEDRDSYGYTF. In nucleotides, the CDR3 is TGCAGCGTTGAAGATCGGGACAGTTATGGCTACACCTTC.